This T cell receptor (beta chain) was obtained from a study of cytomegalovirus exposure and HLA in healthy donors. PCR used 60 Vbeta primers and 13 Jbeta primers. The method was immunoSEQ multiplex PCR; TCRdb's version includes in-frame clones alone and lacks a portion of them. The sample has about 130,000 clones, 75% to 85% seen once. V gave up 3 bases and J gave up 3 bases; unmatched junction bases: 4. The CDR3 sequence is 14 residues long. Germline V lookup: CDR1 SGDLS, CDR2 YYNGEE. The sequence came from a man over 45 in good health and CMV-seronegative. The source material was PBMCs. The chain joins TRBV9 to TRBJ1-1; TRBD1 matches 8 bases. The CDR3 nucleotides read TGTGCCAGCAGCGGCGGACAGGGAGACACTGAAGCTTTCTTT. Its translation is CASSGGQGDTEAFF.